A single sample gave rise to the 13 T cell receptor beta chains below, sequenced in a study of shared clonotypes between healthy human individuals (dated by TCRdb to 2020 to 2022). To prepare the library, the immunoSEQ multiplex PCR assay was applied. The table comes from immuneACCESS by way of TCRdb, which keeps in-frame sequences with V and J called. Part of the clones is missing from these tables; in studies checked, under half for an unresolved V gene and the rest for unknown reasons. This sample is represented by 2 million to 2.5 million clones; 95% of them were singletons. The top ten hold approximately 0.13% of the sample. Sequencing was performed on naive CD4+ T cells sorted from blood. In the paper's terms, the cell subset or site label means: CD45RA+ positively selected. These receptors were taken from a man aged 18-30 years in good health.

The chain carries TRBV2 and TRBJ1-3, with unresolved D. V lost 3 bases and J lost 2, with 5 bases in between. The CDR3 runs 13 residues. Germline assignment: CDR1 SNHLY and CDR2 FYNNEI. CDR3 DNA sequence: TGTGCCAGCAGTGAGGCAGCTGGAAACACCATATATTTT. Amino acids: CASSEAAGNTIYF.

About this clone itself: Distinct nucleotide sequences in the sample also encode this CDR3. The chain carries TRBV5-1 and TRBJ2-5; TRBD2 agrees at 14 bases. CDR1 and CDR2 (germline): SGHRS, YFSETQ. V lost 3 bases, J lost 2 bases, and 3 bases stayed unmatched. The CDR3 runs 16 residues. The CDR3 nucleotides read TGCGCCAGCAGCTCCAGACTAGCGGGAGGGCAAGAGACCCAGTACTTC. Translation: CASSSRLAGGQETQYF. The full variable domain, completed using reference TRBV5-1 and TRBJ2-5, is KAGVTQTPRYLIKTRGQQVTLSCSPISGHRSVSWYQQTPGQGLQFLFEYFSETQRNKGNFPGRFSGRQFSNSRSEMNVSTLELGDSALYLCASSSRLAGGQETQYFGPGTRLLVL.

This chain connects TRBV5-1 to TRBJ2-3; no definite D call. This CDR3 region has 17 residues. V lost 0 bases, J lost 0 bases, and 14 bases lay in between. Germline CDR1 and CDR2: SGHRS and YFSETQ. The CDR3 spells CASSLVSRQASTDTQYF. The CDR3 bases are TGCGCCAGCAGCTTGGTATCGCGGCAGGCTAGCACAGATACGCAGTATTTT. The full variable domain, rest sourced from reference TRBV5-1 and TRBJ2-3, is KAGVTQTPRYLIKTRGQQVTLSCSPISGHRSVSWYQQTPGQGLQFLFEYFSETQRNKGNFPGRFSGRQFSNSRSEMNVSTLELGDSALYLCASSLVSRQASTDTQYFGPGTRLTVL.

This sequence joins TRBV19 and TRBJ2-1; a weak D match, TRBD2 (6 bases). Germline loops: CDR1 LNHDA, CDR2 SQIVND (reference sequence). This CDR3 has 15 residues. The V end lost 3 bases, the J end lost 7 bases, and 16 bases lay between the germline ends. The CDR3 DNA sequence: TGTGCCAGTAGTATCCCCTCGGGAGCCTTGAATGAGCAGTTCTTC. Its translation is CASSIPSGALNEQFF.

The chain links TRBV6-6 to TRBJ2-1, with 14 bases fitting TRBD2. The germline gives CDR1 MNHNY, CDR2 SVGAGI (reference sequence). The CDR3 has 15 residues. After removal of 6 bases from V and 6 bases from J, the junction contained 4 bases not matched to a gene. In DNA form, the CDR3 reads TGTGCCAGCAGCCAGACTAGCGGGAGGGGCAATGAGCAGTTCTTC. Protein: CASSQTSGRGNEQFF.

This clone occurred once. Other DNA sequences in this sample translate to the same CDR3. The rearrangement links TRBV6-5 to TRBJ2-7; 10 bases align to TRBD1. The V gene's germline CDR1 is MNHEY and CDR2 SVGAGI. The V segment lost 5 bases and the J segment 7 bases; nucleotides outside the gene matches: 5. This CDR3 is 13 amino acids long. This CDR3 is CASSRQGAGEQYF. The CDR3 DNA reads as TGTGCCAGCAGTCGACAGGGGGCCGGAGAGCAGTACTTC.

The chain recombines TRBV4-2 with TRBJ2-5; 9 bases map to TRBD2. After removal of 5 bases from V and 4 bases from J, the junction contained 8 bases not matched to a gene. The germline V gene encodes CDR1 LGHNA and CDR2 YNFKEQ. CDR3 length: 15 amino acids. The chain's CDR3 is CASSGGRGGLETQYF. The CDR3 coding sequence is TGTGCCAGCAGCGGAGGGCGGGGGGGCCTAGAGACCCAGTACTTC.

The V and J genes are TRBV6-1 and TRBJ1-1, with 7 bases aligning to TRBD1. V lost 6 bases, J lost 6 bases, and 7 bases stayed unmatched. Germline V gene data show CDR1 as MNHNS and CDR2 as SASEGT. This CDR3 contains 13 residues. CDR3 amino acids: CASSVFQGAEAFF. For the CDR3, the DNA is TGTGCCAGCAGCGTTTTTCAGGGGGCTGAAGCTTTCTTT.

A single count supports this clone. Distinct nucleotide sequences in the sample also encode this CDR3. CDR3 DNA sequence: TGTGCCAGCAGTTCCGGGACTAGCGGGAGGACAGATACGCAGTATTTT. Protein sequence: CASSSGTSGRTDTQYF. The chain recombines TRBV5-4 with TRBJ2-3; 15 bases agree with TRBD2. Looked up from germline, CDR1 is SGHNT and CDR2 is YYREEE (reference sequence). V lost 5 bases and J lost 3; bases outside the gene matches: 4. The CDR3 totals 16 residues.

The count of this clone is one. J is TRBJ2-7 and V is TRBV18; possible D gene TRBD2, 6 bases. This CDR3 has 12 residues. V lost 9 bases, J lost 3 bases, and 12 bases lay in between. Germline V CDR1 and CDR2: KGHSH, LQKENI. This chain's CDR3 is CASSLGGYEQYF. The CDR3 bases are TGTGCCAGTTCATTGGGGGGCTACGAGCAGTACTTC.

This chain joins TRBV2 and TRBJ1-1; unclear D gene. There are 15 residues in the CDR3. Germline CDR1 SNHLY, CDR2 FYNNEI. Trimming took 0 bases from V and 1 from J, leaving 9 bases between them. For the CDR3, the DNA is TGTGCCAGCAGTGAAGCGGGCTCAGGGAACACTGAAGCTTTCTTT. This translates into CASSEAGSGNTEAFF.

The V gene is TRBV6-4, the J gene TRBJ1-4, with no clear D. This CDR3 contains 13 residues. Germline V gene sequence: CDR1 MRHNA, CDR2 SNTAGT. V was cut by 6 bases and J by 5 bases, with 10 bases left in between. CDR3 DNA sequence: TGTGCCAGCAGCCCGGAACCAAATGAAAAACTGTTTTTT. Translated, it gives CASSPEPNEKLFF.

V and J are TRBV10-3 and TRBJ2-2, with no clear D. This CDR3 has 13 residues. Trimming pared 4 bases from V and 8 bases from J, leaving 11 bases between. Germline-derived CDR1 and CDR2 are ENHRY and SYGVKD. DNA of the CDR3: TGTGCCATCAGTGTTTTGGTCTCGGGGGAGCTGTTTTTT. The encoded protein is CAISVLVSGELFF.